The clone carrying this T cell receptor beta chain showed up many times. Its antigen is undetermined. The CDR3 goes on 3 residues after the read ends, and that part is filled in from the germline J gene. Here immunoSEQ multiplex PCR was the method, and the copy in TCRdb shows in-frame clones only, minus some. This sample shows some 80,000 clones and no singletons; 0.8% rests with the ten largest. This entry comes from a study of T cell clonality in common variable immunodeficiency. Study-level results: CVID patient heterogeneity limited repertoire-clinical complication correlations. CVID subjects had higher TCRbeta clonality than healthy controls, most marked in about a third. Reportedly, TCR beta sequences from common variable immunodeficiency showed fewer deletions and N-nucleotide insertions.

The CDR3 sequence is 14 residues long. The V and J ends lost 8 bases and 6 bases, in that order; junction bases with no gene match: 11. Germline lookup yields CDR1 SEHNR and CDR2 FQNEAQ (reference sequence). Sequencing was performed on peripheral blood mononuclear cells. The genes are TRBV7-9 and TRBJ2-7, with 9 positions matching TRBD2. The TCR was taken from a person between 18 and 70 years old in good health. CDR3 in amino acids: CASGLAGPSTEQYF. Partial CDR3 DNA: TGTGCCAGCGGGCTAGCGGGGCCCTCTACCGAG.